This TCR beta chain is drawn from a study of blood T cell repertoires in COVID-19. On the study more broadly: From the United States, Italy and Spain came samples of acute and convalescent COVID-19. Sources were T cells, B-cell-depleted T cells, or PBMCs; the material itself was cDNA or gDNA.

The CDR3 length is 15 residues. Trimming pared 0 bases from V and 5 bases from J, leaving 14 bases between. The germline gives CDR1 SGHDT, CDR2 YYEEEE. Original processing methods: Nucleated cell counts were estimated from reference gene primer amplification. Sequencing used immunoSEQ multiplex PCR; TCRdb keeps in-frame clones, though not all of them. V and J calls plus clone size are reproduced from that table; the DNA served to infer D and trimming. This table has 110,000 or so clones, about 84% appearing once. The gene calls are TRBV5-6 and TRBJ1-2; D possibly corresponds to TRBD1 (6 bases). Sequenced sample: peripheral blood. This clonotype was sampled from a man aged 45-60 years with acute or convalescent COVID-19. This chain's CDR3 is CASSLVAQGGYGYTF. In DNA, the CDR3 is TGTGCCAGCAGCTTGGTTGCACAGGGAGGGTATGGCTACACCTTC.